The rows below give T cell receptor beta chains drawn from one sample of a study of T cells in localized non-small cell lung cancer. TCRdb's table, derived via immunoSEQ multiplex PCR, lists solely in-frame clones and lacks some. Seen here are about 33,000 clones, around 90% observed once, and the top ten hold approximately 6.9%. This specimen consisted of peripheral blood, obtained before any cancer treatment. The origin of the receptors is an older female donor with stage I lung adenocarcinoma. CDR3s include the opening cysteine and the closing phenylalanine or tryptophan. D genes are given only for firm matches. Clone size is shown for a subset of rows, as once, few, many or a class of expanded clone.

j_call d_call clone_size v_call cdr3_nt cdr3_aa
TRBJ1-1 TRBD1 - TRBV28 TGTGCCAGCAGTCCAGCGAGGGGACAGGGAAACACTGAAGCTTTCTTT CASSPARGQGNTEAFF
TRBJ1-4 - - TRBV5-1 TGCGCCAGCAGCTTGGACTCCGGGTTGCAGGAAAAACTGTTTTTT CASSLDSGLQEKLFF
TRBJ1-6 - - TRBV4-1 TGCGCCAGCAGCCAAGGGGAGGGGGTGCGTTCACCCCTCCACTTT CASSQGEGVRSPLHF
TRBJ2-1 TRBD2 - TRBV10-1 TGCGCCAGCAGTGTTAGCGGGGGACCCAATGAGCAGTTCTTC CASSVSGGPNEQFF
TRBJ1-5 TRBD1 - TRBV6-9 TGTGCCAGCAGACCAGGGGGGGACAATCAGCCCCAGCATTTT CASRPGGDNQPQHF
TRBJ2-7 TRBD2 - TRBV10-3 TGTGCCATCAGTCTTGAGACTAGCGGGGGGGGTATGGACGAGCAGTACTTC CAISLETSGGGMDEQYF
TRBJ1-5 TRBD1 - TRBV5-1 TGCGCCAGCAGCCCGGGGGGACAGGGAGGGAGCCAGCCCCAGCATTTT CASSPGGQGGSQPQHF
TRBJ2-1 TRBD2 - TRBV29-1 TGCAGCACTCGACTAGCGGTGCGTGGGAATGAGCAGTTCTTC CSTRLAVRGNEQFF
TRBJ1-1 - - TRBV5-5 TGTGCCAGCAGCCCGGGAGATACTAACACTGAAGCTTTCTTT CASSPGDTNTEAFF
TRBJ1-3 TRBD1 - TRBV7-9 TGTGCCAGCAGCCCGGGACAGCTAGGAAACACCATATATTTT CASSPGQLGNTIYF
TRBJ1-1 - few TRBV29-1 TGCAGCGTTTTGCGGGGCAACACTGAAGCTTTCTTT CSVLRGNTEAFF
TRBJ2-4 TRBD1 - TRBV25-1 TGTGCCAGCAGTGAATGGGAACAGGGGGCCCTGGCCAAAAACATTCAGTACTTC CASSEWEQGALAKNIQYF
TRBJ1-2 - - TRBV18 TGTGCCAGCTCACCAGACTCAGGGCCCCCCTATGGCTACACCTTC CASSPDSGPPYGYTF
TRBJ2-1 - - TRBV21-1 TGTGCCAGCAGCAAACGTGGGCAGGCCAATGAGCAGTTCTTC CASSKRGQANEQFF
TRBJ2-2 - - TRBV7-3 TGTGCCAGCAGCCCGCTCCCCGCAGCCAACACCGGGGAGCTGTTTTTT CASSPLPAANTGELFF
TRBJ1-1 - - TRBV5-1 TGCGCCAGCAGCTTGGAGGGGCCGGGAAACACTGAAGCTTTCTTT CASSLEGPGNTEAFF
TRBJ1-6 - - TRBV19 TGTGCCAGTAGTATGGTAGGGTATTCACCCCTCCACTTT CASSMVGYSPLHF